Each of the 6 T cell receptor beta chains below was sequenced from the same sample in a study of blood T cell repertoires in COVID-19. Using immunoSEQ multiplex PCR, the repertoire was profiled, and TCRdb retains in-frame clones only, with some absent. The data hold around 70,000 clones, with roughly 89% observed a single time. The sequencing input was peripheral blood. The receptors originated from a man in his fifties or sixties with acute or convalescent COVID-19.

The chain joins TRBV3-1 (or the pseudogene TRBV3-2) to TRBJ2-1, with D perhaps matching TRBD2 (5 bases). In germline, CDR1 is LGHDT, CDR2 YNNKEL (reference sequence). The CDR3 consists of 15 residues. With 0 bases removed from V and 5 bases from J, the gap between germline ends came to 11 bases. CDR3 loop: CASSQEVGLDNEQFF. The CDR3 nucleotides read TGTGCCAGCAGCCAAGAGGTCGGACTTGACAATGAGCAGTTCTTC.

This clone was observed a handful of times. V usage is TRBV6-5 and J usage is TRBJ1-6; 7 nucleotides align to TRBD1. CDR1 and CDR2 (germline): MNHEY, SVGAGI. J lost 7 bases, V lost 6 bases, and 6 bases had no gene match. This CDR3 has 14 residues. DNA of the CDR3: TGTGCCAGCAGCAGACAGGGTCTGAATTCACCCCTCCACTTT. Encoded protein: CASSRQGLNSPLHF.

CDR3: CASSWDRTYEQYF. CDR3 in DNA: TGTGCCAGCAGCTGGGACAGAACCTACGAGCAGTACTTC. The V gene is TRBV5-4, the J gene TRBJ2-7, with 7 bases fitting TRBD1. The ends lost 3 bases at V and 2 bases at J; junction bases unmatched: 2. The germline gives CDR1 SGHNT, CDR2 YYREEE (reference sequence). This CDR3 is 13 amino acids long.

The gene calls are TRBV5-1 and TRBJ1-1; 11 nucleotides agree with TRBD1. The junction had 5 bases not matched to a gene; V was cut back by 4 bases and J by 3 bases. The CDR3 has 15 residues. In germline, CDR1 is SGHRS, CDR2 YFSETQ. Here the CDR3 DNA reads TGCGCCAGCAGCAGCGGGGACAGGGGGGACACTGAAGCTTTCTTT. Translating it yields CASSSGDRGDTEAFF.

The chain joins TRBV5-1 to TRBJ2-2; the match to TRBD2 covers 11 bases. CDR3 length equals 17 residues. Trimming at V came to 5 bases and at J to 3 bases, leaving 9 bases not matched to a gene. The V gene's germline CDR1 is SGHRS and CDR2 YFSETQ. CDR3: CASSSGLAGGYTGELFF. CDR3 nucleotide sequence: TGCGCCAGCAGTTCCGGACTAGCGGGTGGTTACACCGGGGAGCTGTTTTTT.

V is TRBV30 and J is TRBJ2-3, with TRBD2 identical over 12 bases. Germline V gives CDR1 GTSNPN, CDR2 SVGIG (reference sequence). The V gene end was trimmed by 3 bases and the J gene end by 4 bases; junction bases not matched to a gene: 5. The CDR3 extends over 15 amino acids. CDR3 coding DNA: TGTGCCTGGAGAGAACTAGCGGGAGGCCCAGATACGCAGTATTTT. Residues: CAWRELAGGPDTQYF.